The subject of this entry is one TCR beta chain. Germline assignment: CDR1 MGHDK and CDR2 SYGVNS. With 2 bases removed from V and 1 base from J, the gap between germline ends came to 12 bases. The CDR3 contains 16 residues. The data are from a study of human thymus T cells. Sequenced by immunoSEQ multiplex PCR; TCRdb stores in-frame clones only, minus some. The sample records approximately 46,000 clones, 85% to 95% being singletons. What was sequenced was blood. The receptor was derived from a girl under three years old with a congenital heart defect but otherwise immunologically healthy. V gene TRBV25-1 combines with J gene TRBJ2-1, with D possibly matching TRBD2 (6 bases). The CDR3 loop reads CASSERERNSYNEQFF. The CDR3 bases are TGTGCCAGCAGTGAACGGGAGCGGAATTCCTACAATGAGCAGTTCTTC.